What follows are 13 T cell receptor beta chains derived from one specimen sequenced in a study of regulatory T cells in long-lasting Graves disease. The time point here: newly diagnosed GD, antithyroid drugs for less than 3 months. The TCR library was made from RNA extracted from PBMCs. Through Arm-PCR of CDR3 regions and iRepertoire HTBI primers, TCR beta libraries were built. TCRdb re-called the multiplex PCR reads with MiXCR, one entry per CDR3 protein. This table holds about 430,000 distinct CDR3 sequences, 15% found once. In addition, the sample was reused for a study of T cells in Graves' hyperthyroidism and ophthalmopathy.

The starting material was peripheral blood mononuclear cells (PBMCs), obtained at new diagnosis, from a patient treated with antithyroid drugs. The receptors were gathered from a middle-aged woman with Graves disease.

On this clonotype itself: Mismatch with germline at one junction end may stem from a read error. The chain carries TRBV14 and TRBJ2-7; D gene unclear. The V gene's germline CDR1 is SGHDN and CDR2 FVKESK. The CDR3 length is 12 residues. This CDR3 is CASSQDLYGQYF. In nucleotides, the CDR3 is TGTGCCAGCAGCCAAGATCTCTACGGGCAGTACTTC.

The table lists this clonotype with many counts. The chain joins TRBV2 to TRBJ2-5; no firm D call. CDR1 and CDR2 from the germline V gene are SNHLY and FYNNEI. This CDR3 region has 13 residues. V lost 2 bases and J lost 5, with 9 bases in between. DNA for the CDR3: TGTGCCAGCAGTGAAATTAGTTGGGAGACCCAGTACTTC. This encodes CASSEISWETQYF.

This clonotype was seen many times. J is TRBJ2-1 and V is TRBV28; 10 nucleotides match TRBD2. The CDR3 sequence is 15 residues long. CDR1 MDHEN and CDR2 SYDVKM come from the germline V gene. The ends lost 6 bases at V and 10 bases at J; junction bases unmatched: 12. The CDR3 DNA is TGTGCCAGCAGACCTAAAGCGGGAGGGCCCAGCGAGCAGTTCTTC. It encodes CASRPKAGGPSEQFF.

This clonotype was observed many times. V usage is TRBV28 and J usage is TRBJ1-2; no clear D gene. Germline values: CDR1 MDHEN, CDR2 SYDVKM. V dropped 5 bases and J dropped 6 bases, with 16 bases sitting between them. The CDR3 extends over 14 amino acids. CDR3 in DNA: TGTGCCAGCAGTCTACTAAGGTACTCGGATGGCTACACCTTC. Residues: CASSLLRYSDGYTF.

This clonotype showed up many times. The chain links TRBV2 to TRBJ2-5; the D gene is possibly TRBD2 (5 bases). Germline CDR1 and CDR2: SNHLY and FYNNEI. V was pared by 8 bases and J by 5 bases, with 9 bases between. CDR3 length: 11 amino acids. The CDR3, as DNA: TGTGCCAGCGGAGAGCGGGAGACCCAGTACTTC. It codes for CASGERETQYF.

The sample holds many counts of this clonotype. The rearrangement uses TRBV6-1 and TRBJ1-2; the D is unclear. Trimming took 5 bases from V and 5 from J, leaving 12 bases between them. The CDR3 is 13 residues long. Germline V CDR1 and CDR2: MNHNS, SASEGT. CDR3 amino acids: CASSLNGVYGYTF. CDR3 DNA: TGTGCCAGCAGTCTCAATGGGGTTTATGGCTACACCTTC.

This clonotype was detected only a few times. V gene TRBV6-2 or TRBV6-3 combines with J gene TRBJ1-6; no reliable D call. This CDR3 is 15 amino acids long. V lost 6 bases, J lost 8 bases, and 17 bases lay in between. Germline values: CDR1 MNHEY, CDR2 SVGEGT. The CDR3 protein is CASSLDGGVDSPLHF. CDR3 sequence (DNA): TGTGCCAGCAGCTTAGACGGCGGCGTAGATTCACCCCTCCACTTT.

The CDR3 DNA follows: TGTGCCAGCTCACCTGAGTCTGAGCAGTACTTC. This sequence encodes CASSPESEQYF. The chain links TRBV18 to TRBJ2-7; D is undetermined. Germline lookup yields CDR1 KGHSH and CDR2 LQKENI. The CDR3 runs to 11 residues. V was clipped by 3 bases and J by 7 bases, with 7 bases between them. Together with reference TRBV18 and TRBJ2-7, the CDR3 gives the full variable domain: NAGVMQNPRHLVRRRGQEARLRCSPMKGHSHVYWYRQLPEEGLKFMVYLQKENIIDESGMPKERFSAEFPKEGPSILRIQQVVRGDSAAYFCASSPESEQYFGPGTRLTVT.

This clonotype was counted many times. V is TRBV12-3 or TRBV12-4 and J is TRBJ2-2, with D uncertain. The V end was cut by 1 base, the J end by 3 bases, with 9 bases between. This CDR3 comprises 15 residues. Here the CDR3 reads CASSLVQSYTGELFF. The CDR3 nucleotides are TGTGCCAGCAGTTTAGTTCAGAGCTACACCGGGGAGCTGTTTTTT.

This clonotype was observed at least ten times. The chain links TRBV30 to TRBJ2-7; D may be TRBD2 (5 bases). Germline CDR1 reads GTSNPN; CDR2 reads SVGIG (reference sequence). This CDR3 has 13 residues. V gave up 0 bases and J gave up 3 bases, with 9 bases separating them. For the CDR3, the DNA is TGTGCCTGGAGTGTACGGGATAACTACGAGCAGTACTTC. Amino acid sequence: CAWSVRDNYEQYF. Full variable domain (outside the CDR3, taken from reference TRBV30 and TRBJ2-7): SQTIHQWPATLVQPVGSPLSLECTVEGTSNPNLYWYRQAAGRGLQLLFYSVGIGQISSEVPQNLSASRPQDRQFILSSKKLLLSDSGFYLCAWSVRDNYEQYFGPGTRLTVT.

This rearrangement joins TRBV4-2 to TRBJ2-1, with 10 bases lining up with TRBD1. Unmatched junction bases numbered 8, after V lost 2 bases and J lost 10 bases. The CDR3 is made up of 15 amino acids. Germline values: CDR1 LGHNA, CDR2 YNFKEQ. Here the CDR3 DNA reads TGTGCCAGCAGCCAATCCGACAGGGGGCGGGTGGAGCAGTTCTTC. Translation: CASSQSDRGRVEQFF.

The J gene is TRBJ2-7, the V gene TRBV20-1; 8 bases align to TRBD2. Unmatched junction bases numbered 6, after V lost 2 bases and J lost 0 bases. Germline CDR1 reads DFQATT; CDR2 reads SNEGSKA (reference sequence). The CDR3 has 15 residues. The CDR3 DNA sequence: TGCAGTGCTAGACCCCCTAGCGGGTTCTCCTACGAGCAGTACTTC. Protein sequence: CSARPPSGFSYEQYF.

This clonotype was seen many times. The genes are TRBV15 and TRBJ2-1; no definite D call. CDR1 and CDR2 (germline): LNHNV, YYDKDF (reference sequence). Deletions cut 7 bases from V and 2 bases from J, with 12 bases between. The CDR3 sequence is 14 residues long. The CDR3 protein is CATIGPGTYNEQFF. The CDR3 DNA reads as TGTGCCACCATCGGGCCCGGCACCTACAATGAGCAGTTCTTC.